The present T cell receptor (beta chain) was sequenced within a study of OX40 agonist ivuxolimab in advanced cancers. Study results and limitations: Some of the nonresponding patients also showed low levels of normalized T-cell clonal expansion. Clonal expansion was among the lowest in partial responders at 0.1-3.0 mg/kg, especially CD8+.

The repertoire was sequenced with immunoSEQ multiplex PCR; TCRdb's copy has only in-frame clones and lacks some. The top ten hold approximately 0.54% of the sample, which has 75,000 to 100,000 clones, 87% seen once. The investigators sampled blood at baseline, at cycle 4 day 1, and at cycle 7 day 1. Details on this clone: Its antigen is unknown.

This TCR was recovered from an adult with an advanced solid tumor such as melanoma, head and neck, liver or kidney cancer. The sequenced sample was CD4+ or CD8+ T cells sorted from blood, obtained in a trial of the OX40 agonist ivuxolimab.

CDR3 residues: CASSFRGPGSTEAFF. The CDR3 region has the DNA TGTGCCAGCAGCTTCCGGGGGCCCGGAAGCACTGAAGCTTTCTTT. The V call is TRBV5-8, the J call TRBJ1-1; TRBD1 might be the D (6 bases). The V gene lost 2 bases and the J gene lost 4 bases, with 15 bases spanning the gap. In germline, CDR1 is SGHTS, CDR2 YDEGEE. CDR3 length: 15 residues. Complete variable domain (other parts from reference TRBV5-8 and TRBJ1-1): EAGVTQSPTHLIKTRGQQATLRCSPISGHTSVYWYQQALGLGLQFLLWYDEGEERNRGNFPPRFSGRQFPNYSSELNVNALELEDSALYLCASSFRGPGSTEAFFGQGTRLTVV.